This passage covers 25 T cell receptor beta chains from one sample sequenced in a study of vaccination and CD4 T cells after COVID-19 (dated by TCRdb to 2021 to 2024). This specimen's treatment or condition label, interpreted: approximately 9-day PBMC culture with coronavirus spike peptide pools or control peptides (ViraFEST assay). Library creation used PCR. Sequencing used an Illumina iSeq 100. TCR sequencing of DNA from cultured CD4+ T cells used the Oncomine TCR Beta short-read assay at the Johns Hopkins FTIC core. TCRdb reworked the public reads: Q25 trimming with fastp, MiXCR clone assembly, productive beta chains retained. Each CDR3 protein appears once, grouped with its most common genes and DNA. Counted in this sample were 20,000 to 25,000 distinct CDR3 sequences; about 51% of them appeared once. The top ten constitute less than 7% of the sample. Their target antigens are unknown. The specimen was CD4+ T cells from blood, cultured in vitro. The receptors shown here come from a human donor who had recovered from COVID-19.

The chain is built from TRBV11-3 and TRBJ1-5; D is unresolved. This CDR3 has 13 amino acids. Germline V gene sequence: CDR1 SGHNT, CDR2 YENEEA. V lost 1 base to trimming and J lost 4 bases, with 5 bases between them. CDR3 DNA sequence: TGTGCCAGCAGCTTAGGGGAAAATCAGCCCCAGCATTTT. This encodes CASSLGENQPQHF.

The chain carries TRBV20-1 and TRBJ2-1, with D possibly TRBD1 on 5 matching bases. Trimming removed 0 bases at V and 6 bases at J, with 18 bases between. This CDR3 region has 16 residues. CDR1 DFQATT and CDR2 SNEGSKA come from the germline V gene (reference sequence). Written as DNA, the CDR3 is TGCAGTGCTAGAGATAGTGGTCGTACAGGATCCAATGAGCAGTTCTTC. Amino acids: CSARDSGRTGSNEQFF.

The V and J genes are TRBV30 and TRBJ2-5, with TRBD2 matching 7 bases. CDR1 and CDR2 (germline): GTSNPN, SVGIG (reference sequence). The J segment lost 4 bases and the V segment lost 5 bases, leaving 1 base of the junction unmatched. CDR3 size: 11 residues. CDR3 loop: CAWSGGETQYF. CDR3 DNA: TGTGCCTGGTCGGGGGGAGAGACCCAGTACTTC.

The CDR3 nucleotides read TGCAGTGCTAGAGGGCCCGAGGGGGAGACCCAGTACTTC. It specifies CSARGPEGETQYF. The V and J genes are TRBV20-1 and TRBJ2-5; D assignment may be TRBD1 or TRBD2 (5 bases each). The length of the CDR3 is 13 residues. The V gene's germline CDR1 is DFQATT and CDR2 SNEGSKA (reference sequence). V was shortened by 1 base and J by 5 bases, with 11 bases between the two germline ends.

V and J are TRBV9 and TRBJ2-3; D ambiguous. The V end lost 0 bases, the J end lost 3 bases, and 5 bases lay between the germline ends. This CDR3 has 13 residues. Germline lookup yields CDR1 SGDLS and CDR2 YYNGEE. DNA of the CDR3: TGTGCCAGCAGCGTAGTAGGAACAGATACGCAGTATTTT. It is translated as CASSVVGTDTQYF.

This clonotype was detected a few times. The V gene is TRBV6-1, the J gene TRBJ2-7; D gene unclear. This CDR3 region has 12 residues. Germline CDR1 reads MNHNS; CDR2 reads SASEGT. Trimming stripped 6 bases from V and 0 bases from J, with 6 bases between. In DNA form, the CDR3 reads TGTGCCAGCAGGGGAAGCTCCTACGAGCAGTACTTC. Amino acid sequence: CASRGSSYEQYF.

This clonotype has a handful of counts. This chain connects TRBV6-2 or TRBV6-3 to TRBJ1-2; 11 bases fit TRBD1. Germline trimming cut 5 bases from V and 3 bases from J; bases unmatched to any gene: 8. Per germline, CDR1 MNHEY and CDR2 SVGEGT. The CDR3 is 16 amino acids. The CDR3 DNA sequence: TGTGCCAGCAGTACCACTTCGGGACAGGGGGACTATGGCTACACCTTC. This gives the protein CASSTTSGQGDYGYTF.

This chain connects TRBV7-6 to TRBJ2-3; D not resolved. Germline-derived CDR1 and CDR2 are SGHVS and FNYEAQ. CDR3 size: 13 residues. The V gene lost 5 bases and the J gene lost 4 bases, with 10 bases spanning the gap. The CDR3 DNA reads as TGTGCCAGCAGCGTAGAGCCGGCAGATACGCAGTATTTT. It is translated as CASSVEPADTQYF.

The chain employs TRBV20-1 and TRBJ1-1, with D possibly TRBD1 on 5 matching bases. The CDR3 covers 11 residues. Germline-derived CDR1 and CDR2 are DFQATT and SNEGSKA (reference sequence). The CDR3 bases are TGCCTGGGGCAGTCGAACACTGAAGCTTTCTTT. Encoded protein: CLGQSNTEAFF.

This clonotype has more than one count but fewer than ten. The chain combines TRBV6-4 with TRBJ2-6; TRBD2 matches at 12 bases. Germline CDR1 reads MRHNA; CDR2 reads SNTAGT. V lost 6 bases and J lost 3; bases outside the gene matches: 6. The CDR3 extends over 17 amino acids. The CDR3 nucleotides are TGTGCCAGCAGCGAACTAGCGGGAGGTCTTGGGGCCAACGTCCTGACTTTC. Encoded protein: CASSELAGGLGANVLTF.

This clonotype has a handful of counts. V usage is TRBV7-2 and J usage is TRBJ2-5; TRBD2 is a possible D gene (6 bases). V lost 3 bases and J lost 7, with 12 bases in between. CDR1 is SGHTA and CDR2 is FQGNSA in the germline V gene. The CDR3 has 13 residues. CDR3 region: CASSLEGWGTQYF. The CDR3 DNA is TGTGCCAGCAGCTTGGAGGGGTGGGGGACCCAGTACTTC.

This clonotype came up once. The chain joins TRBV19 to TRBJ2-2; 7 nucleotides line up with TRBD2. V gave up 8 bases and J gave up 4 bases; unmatched junction bases: 7. The CDR3 runs to 14 residues. The germline V gene has CDR1 LNHDA and CDR2 SQIVND (reference sequence). This CDR3 reads CASCKTSATGELFF. In DNA form, the CDR3 reads TGTGCCAGTTGCAAAACTAGCGCCACCGGGGAGCTGTTTTTT.

The chain uses TRBV6-2 or TRBV6-3 and TRBJ2-2; D possibly corresponds to TRBD2 (5 bases). The germline V gene has CDR1 MNHEY and CDR2 SVGEGT. Trimming pared 7 bases from V and 7 bases from J, leaving 16 bases between. The CDR3 runs to 14 residues. CDR3 coding DNA: TGTGCCAGCACCGACTTGAGGGCCTTCGGGGAGCTGTTTTTT. Its translation is CASTDLRAFGELFF.

The genes are TRBV11-2 and TRBJ1-6, with 11 bases identical to TRBD1. The V and J ends lost 5 bases and 10 bases, in that order; junction bases with no gene match: 7. Germline CDR1 reads SGHAT; CDR2 reads FQNNGV. This CDR3 contains 15 residues. This chain's CDR3 is CASSTRTGGESPLHF. In DNA form, the CDR3 reads TGTGCCAGCAGCACAAGGACAGGGGGCGAGTCACCCCTCCACTTT.

The J gene is TRBJ2-1, the V gene TRBV10-1, with 11 nucleotides matching TRBD2. The V segment lost 5 bases and the J segment 4 bases; nucleotides outside the gene matches: 4. CDR1 WNHNN and CDR2 SYGVQD come from the germline V gene (reference sequence). The CDR3 is made up of 15 amino acids. CDR3 region: CASSIAGGPYNEQFF. Written as DNA, the CDR3 is TGCGCCAGCAGTATAGCGGGAGGGCCTTACAATGAGCAGTTCTTC.

The chain couples TRBV19 to TRBJ2-7, with 11 bases matching TRBD2. This CDR3 region has 18 residues. The germline CDR1 and CDR2 sequences are LNHDA and SQIVND (reference sequence). The trim removed 3 bases at V and 0 bases at J, leaving 10 bases unmatched. The CDR3 DNA is TGTGCCAGTAGTATCCAGCCTAGCGGGAGGTGGCCCTCCTACGAGCAGTACTTC. Protein product: CASSIQPSGRWPSYEQYF. The variable domain in full, completed from reference TRBV19 and TRBJ2-7, reads DGGITQSPKYLFRKEGQNVTLSCEQNLNHDAMYWYRQDPGQGLRLIYYSQIVNDFQKGDIAEGYSVSREKKESFPLTVTSAQKNPTAFYLCASSIQPSGRWPSYEQYFGPGTRLTVT.

The V and J genes are TRBV24-1 and TRBJ1-6; D unresolved. Trimming pared 6 bases from V and 10 bases from J, leaving 15 bases between. The CDR3 has 14 amino acids. Per the germline V gene, CDR1 is KGHDR and CDR2 is SFDVKD. DNA for the CDR3: TGTGCCACCAGTTCAACGGATCCGGGATCACCCCTCCACTTT. Translating it yields CATSSTDPGSPLHF.

There are a few counts of this clonotype. The J gene is TRBJ2-1, the V gene TRBV20-1, with D perhaps matching TRBD2 (5 bases). Germline loops: CDR1 DFQATT, CDR2 SNEGSKA (reference sequence). Trimming stripped 6 bases from V and 4 bases from J, with 10 bases between. The CDR3 contains 12 residues. For the CDR3, the DNA is TGCAGTGCGACGGGGTCATACAATGAGCAGTTCTTC. This gives the protein CSATGSYNEQFF.

The chain is built from TRBV19 and TRBJ1-2; tentatively, D is TRBD1 (5 bases). The V gene's germline CDR1 is LNHDA and CDR2 SQIVND (reference sequence). CDR3 size: 14 residues. Trimming left V 5 bases short and J 7 bases short, with 17 bases between. The CDR3 is CASSPLGGPIGYTF. CDR3 DNA: TGTGCCAGTAGTCCCCTCGGGGGACCTATTGGCTACACCTTC.

The chain couples TRBV6-2 or TRBV6-3 to TRBJ1-1; D uncertain. The germline CDR1 and CDR2 sequences are MNHEY and SVGEGT. Deletions cut 5 bases from V and 1 base from J, with 8 bases between. This CDR3 contains 13 residues. Written as DNA, the CDR3 is TGTGCCAGCAGTACCCCACCGAACACTGAAGCTTTCTTT. It encodes CASSTPPNTEAFF.

The chain carries TRBV7-8 and TRBJ2-2, with 9 bases matching TRBD1. V was clipped by 5 bases and J by 4 bases; unmatched bases: 5. Looked up from germline, CDR1 is SGHVS and CDR2 is FQNEAQ. This CDR3 has 15 residues. The CDR3, as DNA: TGTGCCAGCAGCGCGGGACAGGGATTCACCGGGGAGCTGTTTTTT. Amino acid sequence: CASSAGQGFTGELFF.

The chain joins TRBV27 to TRBJ2-4; D is tentatively TRBD1 or TRBD2 (5 bases each). Germline values: CDR1 MNHEY, CDR2 SMNVEV (reference sequence). The CDR3 has 13 residues. V was shortened by 6 bases and J by 1 base, with 7 bases between the two germline ends. CDR3 in amino acids: CASRGTAKNIQYF. In DNA, the CDR3 is TGTGCCAGCAGGGGGACGGCCAAAAACATTCAGTACTTC.

This clonotype was detected a few times. CDR3 in amino acids: CASRPNDRNYGYTF. The CDR3 DNA is TGTGCCAGCAGACCGAATGACAGGAACTATGGCTACACCTTC. The chain employs TRBV5-4 and TRBJ1-2; perhaps TRBD1 as D (6 bases). V was pared by 5 bases and J by 2 bases, with 13 bases between. The CDR3 totals 14 residues. Germline assignment: CDR1 SGHNT and CDR2 YYREEE (reference sequence).

The genes are TRBV5-5 and TRBJ2-3; D unclear. Deletions cut 0 bases from V and 0 bases from J, with 5 bases between. The germline CDR1 and CDR2 sequences are SGHKS and YYEKEE (reference sequence). The CDR3 sequence is 14 residues long. The CDR3 here is CASSLVRSTDTQYF. In DNA, the CDR3 is TGTGCCAGCAGCTTGGTACGGAGCACAGATACGCAGTATTTT. Based on the CDR3 plus reference TRBV5-5 and TRBJ2-3, the full variable domain is DAGVTQSPTHLIKTRGQQVTLRCSPISGHKSVSWYQQVLGQGPQFIFQYYEKEERGRGNFPDRFSARQFPNYSSELNVNALLLGDSALYLCASSLVRSTDTQYFGPGTRLTVL.

In this sample, this clonotype turned up a few times. J is TRBJ1-1 and V is TRBV19, with a tentative D call TRBD1 (5 bases). This CDR3 is built from 14 residues. Germline V gene lookup returns CDR1 LNHDA and CDR2 SQIVND (reference sequence). With 8 bases removed from V and 0 bases from J, the gap between germline ends came to 13 bases. The CDR3 DNA reads TGTGCCAGTGACCGGGACGGCATGAACACTGAAGCTTTCTTT. This translates into CASDRDGMNTEAFF.